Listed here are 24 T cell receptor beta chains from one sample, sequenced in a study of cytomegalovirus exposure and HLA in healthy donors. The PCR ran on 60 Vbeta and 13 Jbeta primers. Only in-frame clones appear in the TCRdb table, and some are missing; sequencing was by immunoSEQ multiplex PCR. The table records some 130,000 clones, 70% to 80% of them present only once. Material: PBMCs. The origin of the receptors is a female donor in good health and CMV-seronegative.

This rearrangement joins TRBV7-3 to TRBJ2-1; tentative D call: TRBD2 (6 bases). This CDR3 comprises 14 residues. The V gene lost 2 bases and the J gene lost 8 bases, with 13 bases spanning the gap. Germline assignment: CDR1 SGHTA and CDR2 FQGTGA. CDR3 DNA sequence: TGTGCCAGCAGCTTAGGAGGGGCCGTGGATGAGCAGTTCTTC. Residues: CASSLGGAVDEQFF. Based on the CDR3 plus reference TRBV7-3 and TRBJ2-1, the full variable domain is GAGVSQTPSNKVTEKGKYVELRCDPISGHTALYWYRQSLGQGPEFLIYFQGTGAADDSGLPNDRFFAVRPEGSVSTLKIQRTERGDSAVYLCASSLGGAVDEQFFGPGTRLTVL.

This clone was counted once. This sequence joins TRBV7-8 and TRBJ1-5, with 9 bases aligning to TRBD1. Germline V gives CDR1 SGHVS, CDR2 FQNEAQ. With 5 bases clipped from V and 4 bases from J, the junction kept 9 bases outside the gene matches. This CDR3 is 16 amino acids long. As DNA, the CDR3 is TGTGCCAGCAGCCTTGAACAGGGGGCAAAAAATCAGCCCCAGCATTTT. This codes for CASSLEQGAKNQPQHF.

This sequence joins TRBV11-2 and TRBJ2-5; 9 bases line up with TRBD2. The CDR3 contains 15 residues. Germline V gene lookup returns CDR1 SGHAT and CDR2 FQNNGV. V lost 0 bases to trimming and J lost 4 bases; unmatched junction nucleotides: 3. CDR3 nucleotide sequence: TGTGCCAGCAGCTTAGAACTAGCGGGCCGAGAGACCCAGTACTTC. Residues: CASSLELAGRETQYF.

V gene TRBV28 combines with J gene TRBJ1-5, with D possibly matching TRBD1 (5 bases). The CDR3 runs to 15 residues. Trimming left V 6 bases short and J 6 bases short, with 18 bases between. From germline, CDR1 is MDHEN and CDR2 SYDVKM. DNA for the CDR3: TGTGCCAGCAGCGGCGGGACTATAGGACGTCAGCCCCAGCATTTT. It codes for CASSGGTIGRQPQHF.

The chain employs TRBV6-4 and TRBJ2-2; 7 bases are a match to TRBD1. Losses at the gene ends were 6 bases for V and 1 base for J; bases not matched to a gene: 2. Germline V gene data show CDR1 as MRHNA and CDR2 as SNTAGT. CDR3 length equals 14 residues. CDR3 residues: CASRSGGNTGELFF. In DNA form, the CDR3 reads TGTGCCAGCAGGTCAGGGGGGAACACCGGGGAGCTGTTTTTT.

This CDR3 is CASSPPGGIRTGELFF. The DNA of the CDR3 is TGTGCCAGCAGCCCCCCAGGCGGGATTCGTACCGGGGAGCTGTTTTTT. V usage is TRBV11-3 and J usage is TRBJ2-2, with D tentatively TRBD2 (6 bases). This CDR3 region has 16 residues. Germline-derived CDR1 and CDR2 are SGHNT and YENEEA. V lost 5 bases and J lost 5, with 18 bases in between.

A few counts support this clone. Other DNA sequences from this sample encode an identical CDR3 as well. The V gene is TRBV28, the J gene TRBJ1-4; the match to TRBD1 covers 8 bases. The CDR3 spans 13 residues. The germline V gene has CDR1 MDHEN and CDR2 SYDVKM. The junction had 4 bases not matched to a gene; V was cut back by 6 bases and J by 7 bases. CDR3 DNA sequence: TGTGCCAGCAGCCGAGACAGGGGTGAAAAACTGTTTTTT. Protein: CASSRDRGEKLFF.

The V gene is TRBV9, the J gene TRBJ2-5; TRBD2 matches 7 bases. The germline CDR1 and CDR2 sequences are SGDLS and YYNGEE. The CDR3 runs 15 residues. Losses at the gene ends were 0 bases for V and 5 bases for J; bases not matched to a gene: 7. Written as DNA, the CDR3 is TGTGCCAGCAGCGTAGGAAACGGGGGAGGGGAGACCCAGTACTTC. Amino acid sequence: CASSVGNGGGETQYF.

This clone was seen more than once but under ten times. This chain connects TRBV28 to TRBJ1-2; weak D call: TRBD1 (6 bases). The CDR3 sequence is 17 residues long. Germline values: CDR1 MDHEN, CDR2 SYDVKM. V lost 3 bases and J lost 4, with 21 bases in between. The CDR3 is CASSLPGYTGNGYGYTF. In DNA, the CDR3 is TGTGCCAGCAGTTTGCCCGGATACACAGGGAATGGCTATGGCTACACCTTC.

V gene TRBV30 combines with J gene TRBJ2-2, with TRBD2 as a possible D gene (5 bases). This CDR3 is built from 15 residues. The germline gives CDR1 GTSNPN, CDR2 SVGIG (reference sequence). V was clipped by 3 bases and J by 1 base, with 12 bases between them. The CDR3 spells CAWRVRRWNTGELFF. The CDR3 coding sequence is TGTGCCTGGAGGGTCAGGAGGTGGAACACCGGGGAGCTGTTTTTT.

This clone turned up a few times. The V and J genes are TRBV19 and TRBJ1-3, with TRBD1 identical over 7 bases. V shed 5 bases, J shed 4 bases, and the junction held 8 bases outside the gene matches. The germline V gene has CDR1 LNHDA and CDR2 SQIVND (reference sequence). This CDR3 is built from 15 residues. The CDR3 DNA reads TGTGCCAGTAGTGATGACAGGGCCTCCGGAAACACCATATATTTT. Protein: CASSDDRASGNTIYF. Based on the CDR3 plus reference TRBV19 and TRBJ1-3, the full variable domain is DGGITQSPKYLFRKEGQNVTLSCEQNLNHDAMYWYRQDPGQGLRLIYYSQIVNDFQKGDIAEGYSVSREKKESFPLTVTSAQKNPTAFYLCASSDDRASGNTIYFGEGSWLTVV.

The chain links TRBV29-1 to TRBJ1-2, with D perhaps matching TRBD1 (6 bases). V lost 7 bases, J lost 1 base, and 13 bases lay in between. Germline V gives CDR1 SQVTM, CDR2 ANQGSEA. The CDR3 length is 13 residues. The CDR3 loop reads CSAGRGNNYGYTF. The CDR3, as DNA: TGCAGCGCCGGCAGGGGAAATAACTATGGCTACACCTTC.

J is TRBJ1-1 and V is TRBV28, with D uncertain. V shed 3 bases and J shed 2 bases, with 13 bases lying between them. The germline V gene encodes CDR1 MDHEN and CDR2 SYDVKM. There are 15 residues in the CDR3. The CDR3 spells CASSFPRRVNTEAFF. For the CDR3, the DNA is TGTGCCAGCAGTTTCCCTCGACGGGTCAACACTGAAGCTTTCTTT.

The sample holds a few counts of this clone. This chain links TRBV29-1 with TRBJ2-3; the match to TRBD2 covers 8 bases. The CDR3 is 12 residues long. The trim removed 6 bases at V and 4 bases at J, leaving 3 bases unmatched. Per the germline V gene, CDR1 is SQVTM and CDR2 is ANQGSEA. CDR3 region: CSVAGAADTQYF. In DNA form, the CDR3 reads TGCAGCGTAGCGGGAGCGGCAGATACGCAGTATTTT.

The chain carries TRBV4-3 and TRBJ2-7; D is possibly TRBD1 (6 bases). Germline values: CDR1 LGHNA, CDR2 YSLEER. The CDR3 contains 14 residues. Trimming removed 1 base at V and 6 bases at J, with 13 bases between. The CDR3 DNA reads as TGCGCCAGCAGCCAAGTAAGTCAGGGGTCCGAGCAGTACTTC. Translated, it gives CASSQVSQGSEQYF.

Written as DNA, the CDR3 is TGCGCCAGCAGCCCTCGACTAGCAAGCACAGATACGCAGTATTTT. Translation: CASSPRLASTDTQYF. The chain joins TRBV4-1 to TRBJ2-3, with 7 bases fitting TRBD2. Looked up from germline, CDR1 is MGHRA and CDR2 is YSYEKL. The CDR3 is made up of 15 amino acids. Trimming took 4 bases from V and 0 from J; bases not matched to a gene: 4.

CDR3 region: CASNADSTYNEQFF. The DNA for the CDR3 is TGCGCCAGCAACGCGGACTCAACCTACAATGAGCAGTTCTTC. The genes are TRBV5-1 and TRBJ2-1; tentative D call: TRBD2 (5 bases). This CDR3 region has 14 residues. Trimming removed 6 bases from V and 2 bases from J, with 12 bases in between. Germline loops: CDR1 SGHRS, CDR2 YFSETQ.

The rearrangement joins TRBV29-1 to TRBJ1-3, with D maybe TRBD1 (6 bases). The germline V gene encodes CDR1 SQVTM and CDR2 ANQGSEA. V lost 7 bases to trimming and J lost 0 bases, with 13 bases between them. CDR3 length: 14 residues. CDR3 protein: CSASRGISGNTIYF. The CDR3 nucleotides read TGCAGCGCGTCTAGGGGGATCTCTGGAAACACCATATATTTT.

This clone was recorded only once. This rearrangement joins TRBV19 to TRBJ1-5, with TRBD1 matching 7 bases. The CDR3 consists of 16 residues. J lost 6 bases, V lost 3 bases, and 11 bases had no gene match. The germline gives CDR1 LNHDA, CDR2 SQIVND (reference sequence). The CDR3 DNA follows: TGTGCCAGTAGTATCGAGGGGGCGCGGAACAGTCAGCCCCAGCATTTT. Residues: CASSIEGARNSQPQHF.

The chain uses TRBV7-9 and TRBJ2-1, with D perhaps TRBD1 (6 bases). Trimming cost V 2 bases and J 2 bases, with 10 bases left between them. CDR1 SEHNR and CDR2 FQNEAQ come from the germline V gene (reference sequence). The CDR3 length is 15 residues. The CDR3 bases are TGTGCCAGCAGCTTACAGGGGCCCACCTACAATGAGCAGTTCTTC. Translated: CASSLQGPTYNEQFF.

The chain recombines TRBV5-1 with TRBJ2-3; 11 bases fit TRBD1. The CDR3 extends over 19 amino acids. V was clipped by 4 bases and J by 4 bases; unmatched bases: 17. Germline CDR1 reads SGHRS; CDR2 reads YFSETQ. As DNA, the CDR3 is TGCGCCAGCAGCCCTCGGACAGGGGGCTCCCAACTGAGGGCAGATACGCAGTATTTT. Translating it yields CASSPRTGGSQLRADTQYF.

This CDR3 is CASSQYPTGARHSGNTIYF. The CDR3 DNA reads as TGCGCCAGCAGCCAATACCCCACAGGGGCCAGACACTCTGGAAACACCATATATTTT. The V call is TRBV4-1, the J call TRBJ1-3; 7 positions agree with TRBD1. Germline loops: CDR1 MGHRA, CDR2 YSYEKL. CDR3 length equals 19 residues. V shed 2 bases and J 0 bases; nucleotides not matched to a gene: 13.

The CDR3 loop reads CASSGTGGRSNEQFF. The CDR3 nucleotides are TGTGCCAGCAGCGGGACAGGGGGCAGGAGCAATGAGCAGTTCTTC. V gene TRBV5-4 combines with J gene TRBJ2-1; 12 nucleotides match TRBD1. This CDR3 spans 15 amino acids. CDR1 and CDR2 (germline): SGHNT, YYREEE (reference sequence). V trimming: 4 bases; J trimming: 6 bases; junction bases outside the gene matches: 5.

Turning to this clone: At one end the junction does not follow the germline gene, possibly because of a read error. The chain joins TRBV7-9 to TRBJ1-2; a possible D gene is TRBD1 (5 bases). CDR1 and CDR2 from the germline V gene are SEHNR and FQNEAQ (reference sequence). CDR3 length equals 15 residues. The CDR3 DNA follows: TGTTCCAGCAGCTTAGTGGTCGGAGGGGACTATGGCTACACCTTC. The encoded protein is CSSSLVVGGDYGYTF.